The text below deals with one T cell receptor beta chain. Likely a read error: the CDR3 ends without its conserved phenylalanine or tryptophan. The CDR3 contains 15 residues. V dropped 5 bases and J dropped 4; count of bases not matched to a gene: 5. The germline gives CDR1 LGHNA, CDR2 YSLEER. Through a sample-barcoded 5' primer and a J-beta primer mix, a second PCR was run for roughly 7 to 12 cycles. TCRdb reprocessed the 5' RACE reads via MiXCR and lists one record per CDR3 protein. The sample lists around 600,000 distinct CDR3 sequences; 40% to 50% were seen once. These data come from a study of blood T cells in healthy people across ages. The individuals who served as donors were healthy Caucasians living in Russia, aged about 6 to 95. Total RNA was isolated from each sample in quantities of at least 5 micrograms.

The receptor was derived from a man older than 75 in good health. V is TRBV4-3 and J is TRBJ2-1; 10 bases align to TRBD2. The sample consisted of blood. CDR3 loop: CASSCGLAEYNEQFL. CDR3 coding DNA: TGCGCCAGCAGCTGCGGACTAGCGGAGTACAATGAGCAGTTCTTA.